A single T cell receptor (beta chain) is shown here with its context. Its antigen is currently unknown. Clones were sequenced by immunoSEQ multiplex PCR, and TCRdb holds only the in-frame ones, with some missing. The top ten hold roughly 2.1% of the sample, which has roughly 57,000 clones, 89% seen once. The data stem from a study of a mutant IDH1 vaccine in newly diagnosed glioma. Across the whole study: Patients began vaccination 4-6 weeks after radiotherapy alone, or with temozolomide cycles. Treated patients, approximately 60% male and roughly 40% female, averaged about 40 years of age. It was radiotherapy, temozolomide, or both that patients received previously, with most receiving both.

Unmatched junction bases numbered 6, after V lost 3 bases and J lost 5 bases. This CDR3 spans 15 amino acids. The V gene's germline CDR1 is MDHEN and CDR2 SYDVKM. Time point denoted: week 11, during vaccination. Doses of 300 ug of mutant IDH1 20-mer peptide were given with topical imiquimod. Study-wide points: The authors found pseudoprogression apparently unrelated to changes in top peripheral T cell clonotypes.

The source was PBMCs, collected from a glioma patient whose treatment included an IDH1 peptide vaccine. The TCR sequence derives from a man aged 35-49 years with glioma. The chain uses TRBV28 and TRBJ1-5, with 8 positions matching TRBD1. DNA for the CDR3: TGTGCCAGCAGTTTTGCTGGGACAGGCGATCAGCCCCAGCATTTT. Its protein product is CASSFAGTGDQPQHF.